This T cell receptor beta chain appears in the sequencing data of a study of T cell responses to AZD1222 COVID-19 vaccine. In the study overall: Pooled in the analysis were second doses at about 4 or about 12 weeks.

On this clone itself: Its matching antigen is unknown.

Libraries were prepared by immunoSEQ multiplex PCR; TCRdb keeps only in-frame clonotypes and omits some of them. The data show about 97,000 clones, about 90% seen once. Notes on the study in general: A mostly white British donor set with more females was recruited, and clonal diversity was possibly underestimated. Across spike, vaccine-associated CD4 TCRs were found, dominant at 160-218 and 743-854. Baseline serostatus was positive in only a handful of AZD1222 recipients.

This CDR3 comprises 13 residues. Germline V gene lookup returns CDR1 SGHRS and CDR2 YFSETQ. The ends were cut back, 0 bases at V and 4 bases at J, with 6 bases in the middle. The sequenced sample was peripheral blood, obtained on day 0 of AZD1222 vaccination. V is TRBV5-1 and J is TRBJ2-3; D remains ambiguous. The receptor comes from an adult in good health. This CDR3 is CASSLAGADTQYF. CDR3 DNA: TGCGCCAGCAGCTTGGCGGGTGCAGATACGCAGTATTTT.